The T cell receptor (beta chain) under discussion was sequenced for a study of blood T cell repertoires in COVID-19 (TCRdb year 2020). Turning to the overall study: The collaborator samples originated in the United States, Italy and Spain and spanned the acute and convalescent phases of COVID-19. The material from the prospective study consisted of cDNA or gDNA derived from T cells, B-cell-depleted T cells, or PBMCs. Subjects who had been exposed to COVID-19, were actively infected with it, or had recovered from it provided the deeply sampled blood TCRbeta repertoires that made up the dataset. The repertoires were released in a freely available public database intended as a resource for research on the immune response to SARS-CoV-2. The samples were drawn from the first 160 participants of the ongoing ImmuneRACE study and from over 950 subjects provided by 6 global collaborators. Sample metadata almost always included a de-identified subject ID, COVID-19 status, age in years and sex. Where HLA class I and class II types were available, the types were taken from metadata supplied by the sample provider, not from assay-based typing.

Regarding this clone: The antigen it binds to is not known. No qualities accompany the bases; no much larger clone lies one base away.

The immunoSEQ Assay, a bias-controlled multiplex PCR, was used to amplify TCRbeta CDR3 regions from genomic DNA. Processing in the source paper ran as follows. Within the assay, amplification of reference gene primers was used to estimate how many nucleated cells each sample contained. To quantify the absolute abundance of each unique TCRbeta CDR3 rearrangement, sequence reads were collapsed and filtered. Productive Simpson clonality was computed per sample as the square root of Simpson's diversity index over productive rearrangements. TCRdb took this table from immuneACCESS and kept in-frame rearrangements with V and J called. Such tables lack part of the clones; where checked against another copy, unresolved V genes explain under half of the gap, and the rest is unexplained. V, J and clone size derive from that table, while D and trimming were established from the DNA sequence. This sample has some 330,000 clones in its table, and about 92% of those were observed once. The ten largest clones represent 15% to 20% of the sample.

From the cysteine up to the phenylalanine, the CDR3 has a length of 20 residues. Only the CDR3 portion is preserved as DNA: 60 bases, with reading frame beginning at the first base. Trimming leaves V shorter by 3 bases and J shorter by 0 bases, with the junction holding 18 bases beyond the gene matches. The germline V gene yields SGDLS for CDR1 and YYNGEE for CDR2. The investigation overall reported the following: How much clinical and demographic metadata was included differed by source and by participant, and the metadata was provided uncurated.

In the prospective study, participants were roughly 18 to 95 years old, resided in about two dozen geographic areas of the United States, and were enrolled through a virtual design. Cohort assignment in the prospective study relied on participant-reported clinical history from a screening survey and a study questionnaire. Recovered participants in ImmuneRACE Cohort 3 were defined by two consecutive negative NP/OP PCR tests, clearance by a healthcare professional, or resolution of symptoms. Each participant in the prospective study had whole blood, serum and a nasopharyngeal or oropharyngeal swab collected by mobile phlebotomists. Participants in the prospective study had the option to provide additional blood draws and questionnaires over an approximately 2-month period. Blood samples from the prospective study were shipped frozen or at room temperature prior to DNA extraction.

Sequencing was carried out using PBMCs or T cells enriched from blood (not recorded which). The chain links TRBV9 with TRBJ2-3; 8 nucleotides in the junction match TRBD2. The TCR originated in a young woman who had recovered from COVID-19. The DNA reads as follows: TGTGCCAGCAGCGCTACCGGGGGGGGACCCACAGTAAGAAGCACAGATACGCAGTATTTT. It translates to CASSATGGGPTVRSTDTQYF.